This passage covers 10 T cell receptor beta chains from one sample sequenced in a study of T cells in Graves' hyperthyroidism and ophthalmopathy. Regions amplified from RNA transcripts were the TCR beta CDR3 regions. A set of HTBI primers served as the primers for a first-round RT-PCR of the TCR CDR3. TCRdb itself ran the multiplex PCR reads through MiXCR, one entry per CDR3 protein. The sample has a few hundred thousand distinct CDR3 sequences, roughly 20% seen once. The sample was blood. Every receptor here comes from a man younger than 35 with Graves' hyperthyroidism.

There are many counts of this clonotype. This sequence joins TRBV20-1 and TRBJ2-7; TRBD2 agrees at 9 bases. The ends lost 5 bases at V and 0 bases at J; junction bases unmatched: 11. The germline gives CDR1 DFQATT, CDR2 SNEGSKA (reference sequence). The CDR3 totals 16 residues. The CDR3 loop is CSAGPGTSGFSYEQYF. The DNA for the CDR3 is TGCAGTGCTGGACCCGGCACTAGCGGGTTCTCCTACGAGCAGTACTTC.

The chain links TRBV19 to TRBJ2-7; 10 bases agree with TRBD1. The CDR3 covers 14 residues. Germline CDR1 reads LNHDA; CDR2 reads SQIVND (reference sequence). With 6 bases clipped from V and 6 bases from J, the junction kept 8 bases outside the gene matches. The CDR3 spells CASSSGTGAFEQYF. The CDR3 coding sequence is TGTGCCAGTAGCTCCGGGACAGGGGCCTTCGAGCAGTACTTC.

V and J are TRBV6-1 and TRBJ1-2; tentative D call: TRBD1 (6 bases). Germline lookup yields CDR1 MNHNS and CDR2 SASEGT. The CDR3 has 16 residues. V gave up 5 bases and J gave up 4 bases, with 20 bases separating them. The DNA of the CDR3 is TGTGCCAGCAGTCGCGGGGCCAGGGGAGGAGGCTATGGCTACACCTTC. Amino acids: CASSRGARGGGYGYTF.

The chain joins TRBV12-3 or TRBV12-4 to TRBJ2-7, with D perhaps given as TRBD1 or TRBD2 (7 bases each). The CDR3 contains 15 residues. V shed 5 bases and J shed 7 bases, with 21 bases lying between them. CDR3 nucleotide sequence: TGTGCCAGCAGTCGGGGGCCAGGGGGGGAAAGAGAGCAGTACTTC. Translated: CASSRGPGGEREQYF.

This clonotype was detected a few times. V and J are TRBV27 and TRBJ1-1, with TRBD1 as a possible D gene (6 bases). V was pared by 6 bases and J by 4 bases, with 15 bases between. The germline CDR1 and CDR2 sequences are MNHEY and SMNVEV (reference sequence). CDR3 length: 14 amino acids. The CDR3 DNA reads as TGTGCCAGCAGCCTCACAGGGTTGTTCACTGAAGCTTTCTTT. Protein: CASSLTGLFTEAFF.

This clonotype was counted only a few times. This chain uses TRBV14 with TRBJ1-2; TRBD1 agrees at 7 bases. The V segment lost 1 base and the J segment 4 bases; nucleotides outside the gene matches: 15. Germline V CDR1 and CDR2: SGHDN, FVKESK. The CDR3 is made up of 18 amino acids. The CDR3 spells CASSQARLRDSQIYGYTF. The CDR3 DNA reads as TGTGCCAGCAGCCAAGCCCGATTAAGGGACAGCCAGATCTATGGCTACACCTTC.

This clonotype was seen many times. The chain joins TRBV5-1 to TRBJ2-2; a weak D match, TRBD2 (6 bases). Germline loops: CDR1 SGHRS, CDR2 YFSETQ. CDR3 length: 14 amino acids. Trimming pared 3 bases from V and 4 bases from J, leaving 10 bases between. CDR3 nucleotide sequence: TGCGCCAGCAGCTCCACGGGGGTCACCGGGGAGCTGTTTTTT. Protein: CASSSTGVTGELFF. Using reference TRBV5-1 and TRBJ2-2 for the parts outside the CDR3, the full variable domain is KAGVTQTPRYLIKTRGQQVTLSCSPISGHRSVSWYQQTPGQGLQFLFEYFSETQRNKGNFPGRFSGRQFSNSRSEMNVSTLELGDSALYLCASSSTGVTGELFFGEGSRLTVL.

This clonotype appeared many times. The chain combines TRBV6-5 with TRBJ2-7; 9 nucleotides agree with TRBD2. Germline values: CDR1 MNHEY, CDR2 SVGAGI. The J segment lost 4 bases and the V segment lost 0 bases, leaving 7 bases of the junction unmatched. This CDR3 has 16 amino acids. This CDR3 is CASSYSQLAGDYEQYF. The CDR3 DNA follows: TGTGCCAGCAGTTACTCGCAATTAGCGGGGGATTACGAGCAGTACTTC.

In its sample, this clonotype was seen many times. The rearrangement uses TRBV9 and TRBJ1-1, with D maybe TRBD1 (6 bases). Germline V gene sequence: CDR1 SGDLS, CDR2 YYNGEE. The ends were cut back, 0 bases at V and 7 bases at J, with 19 bases in the middle. CDR3 length equals 16 residues. The CDR3 nucleotides are TGTGCCAGCAGCGTAGACGGGGGCGACGAAAAGAATGAAGCTTTCTTT. This encodes CASSVDGGDEKNEAFF.

J is TRBJ2-2 and V is TRBV4-1; D may be TRBD1 or TRBD2 (5 bases each). The CDR3 length is 17 residues. The germline gives CDR1 MGHRA, CDR2 YSYEKL. The V gene lost 0 bases and the J gene lost 6 bases, with 17 bases spanning the gap. The CDR3 spells CASSQEDPGRGAGELFF. The CDR3 nucleotides are TGCGCCAGCAGCCAAGAAGACCCAGGGCGAGGGGCCGGGGAGCTGTTTTTT.